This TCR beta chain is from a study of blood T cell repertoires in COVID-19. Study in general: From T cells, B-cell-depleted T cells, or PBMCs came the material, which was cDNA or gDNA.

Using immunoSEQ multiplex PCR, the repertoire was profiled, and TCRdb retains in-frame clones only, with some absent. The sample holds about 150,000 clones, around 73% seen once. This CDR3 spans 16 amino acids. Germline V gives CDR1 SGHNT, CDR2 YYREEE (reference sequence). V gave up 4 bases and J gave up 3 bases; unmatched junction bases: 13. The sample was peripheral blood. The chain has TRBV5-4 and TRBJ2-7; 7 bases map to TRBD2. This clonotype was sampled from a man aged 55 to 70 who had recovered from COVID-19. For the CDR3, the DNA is TGTGCCAGCAGCGAATCGGGGACTAACCCCTTCTACGAGCAGTACTTC. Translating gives CASSESGTNPFYEQYF.